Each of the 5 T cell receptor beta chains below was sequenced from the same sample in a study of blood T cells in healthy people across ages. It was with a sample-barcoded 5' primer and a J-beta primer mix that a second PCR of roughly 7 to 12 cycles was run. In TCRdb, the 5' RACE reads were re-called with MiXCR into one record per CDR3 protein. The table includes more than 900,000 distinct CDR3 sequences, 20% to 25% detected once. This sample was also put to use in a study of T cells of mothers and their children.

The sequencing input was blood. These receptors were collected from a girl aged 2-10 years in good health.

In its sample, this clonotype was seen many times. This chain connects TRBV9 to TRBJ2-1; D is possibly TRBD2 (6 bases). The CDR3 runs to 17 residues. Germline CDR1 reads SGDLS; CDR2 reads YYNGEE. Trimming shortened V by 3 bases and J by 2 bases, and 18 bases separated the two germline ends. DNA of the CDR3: TGTGCCAGCAGCGACGAGCTTAGCGGACCAACCTACAATGAGCAGTTCTTC. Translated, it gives CASSDELSGPTYNEQFF.

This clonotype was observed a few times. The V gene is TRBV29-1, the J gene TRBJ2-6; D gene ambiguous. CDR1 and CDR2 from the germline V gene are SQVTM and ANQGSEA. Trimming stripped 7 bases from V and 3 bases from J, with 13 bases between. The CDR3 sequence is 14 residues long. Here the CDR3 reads CSALGNVGANVLTF. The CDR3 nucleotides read TGCAGCGCCCTAGGTAACGTTGGGGCCAACGTCCTGACTTTC. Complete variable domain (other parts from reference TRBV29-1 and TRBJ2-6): SAVISQKPSRDICQRGTSLTIQCQVDSQVTMMFWYRQQPGQSLTLIATANQGSEATYESGFVIDKFPISRPNLTFSTLTVSNMSPEDSSIYLCSALGNVGANVLTFGAGSRLTVL.

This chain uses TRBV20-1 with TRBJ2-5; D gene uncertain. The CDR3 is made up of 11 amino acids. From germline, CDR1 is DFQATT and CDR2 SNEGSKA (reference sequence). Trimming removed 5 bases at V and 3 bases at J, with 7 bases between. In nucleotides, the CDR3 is TGCAGTGCTTTTTGGGAAGAGACCCAGTACTTC. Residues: CSAFWEETQYF.

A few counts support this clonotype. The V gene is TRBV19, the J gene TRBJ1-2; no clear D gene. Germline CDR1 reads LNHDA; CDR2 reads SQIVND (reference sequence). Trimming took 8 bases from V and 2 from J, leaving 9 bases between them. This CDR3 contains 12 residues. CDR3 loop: CASGRTNYGYTF. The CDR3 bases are TGTGCCAGTGGACGTACCAACTATGGCTACACCTTC.

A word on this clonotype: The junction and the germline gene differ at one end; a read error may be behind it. CDR3 sequence reads: CASSDRQGGGETQYF. Written as DNA, the CDR3 is TGTGCCAGCAGCGACCGACAGGGCGGGGGGGAGACCCAGTACTTT. The J gene is TRBJ2-3, the V gene TRBV12-3 or TRBV12-4; 9 nucleotides agree with TRBD2. This CDR3 has 15 amino acids.